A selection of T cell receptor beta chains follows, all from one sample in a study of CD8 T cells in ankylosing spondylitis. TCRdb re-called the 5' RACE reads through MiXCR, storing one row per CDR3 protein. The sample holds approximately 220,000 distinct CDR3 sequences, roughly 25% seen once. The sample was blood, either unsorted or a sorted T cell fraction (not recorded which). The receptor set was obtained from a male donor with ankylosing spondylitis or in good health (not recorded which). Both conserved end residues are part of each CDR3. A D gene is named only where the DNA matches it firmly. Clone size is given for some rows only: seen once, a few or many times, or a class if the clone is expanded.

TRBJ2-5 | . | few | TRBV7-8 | TGTGCCAGCAGCCCCGCAAACATACAGACGTACTTC | CASSPANIQTYF
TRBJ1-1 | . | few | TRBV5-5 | TGTGCCAGCAGCTTGGGACCGGGAAAGAACACTGAAGCTTTCTTT | CASSLGPGKNTEAFF
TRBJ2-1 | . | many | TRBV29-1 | TGCAGCGTACCCGGGACGTGGGGGAGCTCCTACAATGAGCAGTTCTTC | CSVPGTWGSSYNEQFF
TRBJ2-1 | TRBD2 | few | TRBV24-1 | TGTGCCACCAGTGATGCGCTAGCGGGAGAGGACAATGAGCAGTTCTTC | CATSDALAGEDNEQFF
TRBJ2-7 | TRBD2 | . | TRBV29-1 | TGCAGCGCTAGTCCGGGGGGAGCCTACGAGCAGTACTTC | CSASPGGAYEQYF
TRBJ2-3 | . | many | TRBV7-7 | TGTGCTAGCAGCTCCGGCGGTGGCACAGATACGCAGTATTTT | CASSSGGGTDTQYF
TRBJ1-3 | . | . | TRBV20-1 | TGCAGTGCTAGGCTGGGCCCCGAGACCATATATTTT | CSARLGPETIYF
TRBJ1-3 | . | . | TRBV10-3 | TGTGCCATCAGTGAAACAGACTCTGGAAACACCATATATTTT | CAISETDSGNTIYF
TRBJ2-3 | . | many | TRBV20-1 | TGCAGTGCTAGTCGCGTTGGCACAGATACGCAGTATTTT | CSASRVGTDTQYF
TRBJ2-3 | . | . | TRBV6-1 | TGTGCCAGCAGCCCCTCTTCCAGGGACTCAGATACGCAGTATTTT | CASSPSSRDSDTQYF
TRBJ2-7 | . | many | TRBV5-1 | TGCGCCAGCAGCTTGTGGGGTAGCGAGGACGAGCAGTACTTC | CASSLWGSEDEQYF
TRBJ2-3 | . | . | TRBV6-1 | TGTGCCAGCGGAACGGGGGATACGCAGTATTTT | CASGTGDTQYF
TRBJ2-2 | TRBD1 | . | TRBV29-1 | TGCAGCGTTGGCACCGGGACAGGGGTACTAGCGTCGAACACCGGGGAGCTGTTTTTT | CSVGTGTGVLASNTGELFF
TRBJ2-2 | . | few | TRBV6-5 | TGTGCCAGCAGTTATGGTCGGATCACCGGGGAGCTGTTTTTT | CASSYGRITGELFF
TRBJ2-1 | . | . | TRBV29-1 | TGCAGCGTCGGAGTCCCAGTCGATGAGCAGTTCTTC | CSVGVPVDEQFF
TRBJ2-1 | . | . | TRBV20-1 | TGCAGTGCTAGGCGGCGGGTCTCCTACAATGAGCAGTTCTTC | CSARRRVSYNEQFF
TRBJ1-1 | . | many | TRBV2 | TGTGCCAGCAGTGAAAGGGGGGCGCGGACTGAAGCTTTCTTT | CASSERGARTEAFF
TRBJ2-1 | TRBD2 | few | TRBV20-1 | TGCAGTGCTAGAGATCCTAGCGGGAGGGCCTTGAATGAGCAGTTCTTC | CSARDPSGRALNEQFF
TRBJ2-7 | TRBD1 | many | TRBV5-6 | TGTGCCAGCAGCCTCCGACAGGGCTCCTACGAGCAGTACTTC | CASSLRQGSYEQYF
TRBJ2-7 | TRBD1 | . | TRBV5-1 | TGCGCCAGCAGCTCAGGACAGGAATTCTCCTACGAGCAGTACTTC | CASSSGQEFSYEQYF
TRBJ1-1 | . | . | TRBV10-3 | TGTGCCATCAGTGAGTCCCAGGGCTCTGGGGCTTTCTTT | CAISESQGSGAFF
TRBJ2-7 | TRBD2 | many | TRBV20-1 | TGCAGTGCTAGAGACCTAGCGGGAGGCCATGCGTACTTC | CSARDLAGGHAYF
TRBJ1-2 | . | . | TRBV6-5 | TGTGCCAGCACCAGGGGCGCAGATGGCTACACCTTC | CASTRGADGYTF
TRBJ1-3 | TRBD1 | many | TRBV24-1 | TGTGCCACCAGCGGCCCCGGACAGGGGTCCACCGGCTCTGGAAACACCATATATTTT | CATSGPGQGSTGSGNTIYF
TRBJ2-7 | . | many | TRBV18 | TGTGCCAGCTCCCAACAGGCCCCGACAGGCTCCTACGAGCAGTACTTC | CASSQQAPTGSYEQYF
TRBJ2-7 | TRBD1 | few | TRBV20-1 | TGCAGTGCTAGAGGGGAGGGACAGGGAAACTACGAGCAGTACTTC | CSARGEGQGNYEQYF
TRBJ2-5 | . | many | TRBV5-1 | TGCGCCAGCAGCTGGACAGTGTGGGACCAAGAGACCCAGTACTTC | CASSWTVWDQETQYF
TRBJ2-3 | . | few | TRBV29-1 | TGCAGCGTTGACGCCCTAGCGAGAACAGATACGCAGTATTTT | CSVDALARTDTQYF
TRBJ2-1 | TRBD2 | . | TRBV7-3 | TGTGCCAGCAGCAATAGCGGGAGGTACTACAATGAGCAGTTCTTC | CASSNSGRYYNEQFF
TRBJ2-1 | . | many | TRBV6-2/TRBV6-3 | TGTGCCAGCAGTAGTAGCGGAAACTCCTACAATGAGCAGTTCTTC | CASSSSGNSYNEQFF
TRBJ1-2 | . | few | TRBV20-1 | TGCAGTGCCCCCAGCGGGGTTCGGGCCTATGGCTACACCTTC | CSAPSGVRAYGYTF
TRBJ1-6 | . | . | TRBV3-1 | TGTGCCAGCAGCCAAAAGGGAACCTATAATTCACCCCTCCACTTT | CASSQKGTYNSPLHF
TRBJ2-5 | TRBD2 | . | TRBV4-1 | TGCGCCAGCAGCCACGGCGGGAGCAGTGAAGAGACCCAGTACTTC | CASSHGGSSEETQYF
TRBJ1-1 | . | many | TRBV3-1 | TGTGCCAGCAGCCAACTCAGCGGCACTGAAGCTTTCTTT | CASSQLSGTEAFF
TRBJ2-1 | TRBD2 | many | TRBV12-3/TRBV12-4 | TGTGCCAGCACTCTGCGGGAGAACAATGAGCAGTTCTTC | CASTLRENNEQFF
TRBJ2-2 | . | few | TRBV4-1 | TGCGCCAGCAGCCAAGAGGGCAGGGTCGGGACCGGGGAGCTGTTTTTT | CASSQEGRVGTGELFF
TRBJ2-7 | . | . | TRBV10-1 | TGCGCCAGCAGTGAGTCTGGACGGCTCCAGAACTTC | CASSESGRLQNF
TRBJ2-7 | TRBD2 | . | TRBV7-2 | TGTGCCAGCAGCTTCCGGACTAGTTCGCCCGAGCAGTACTTC | CASSFRTSSPEQYF
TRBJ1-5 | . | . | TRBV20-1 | TGCAGTGCTAGACCCCTCTTGCCCCAGCCCCAGCATTTT | CSARPLLPQPQHF
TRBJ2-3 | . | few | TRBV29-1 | TGCAGCGTTGAAAACACGGGAGTCACAGATACGCAGTATTTT | CSVENTGVTDTQYF
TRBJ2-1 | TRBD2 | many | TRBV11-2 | TGTGCCAGCAGCTCCCCACGACTAGCCGCAAGCTCCTACAATGAGCAGTTCTTC | CASSSPRLAASSYNEQFF
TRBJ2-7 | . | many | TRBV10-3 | TGTGCCATCAGTCAGGAGGTAGCAGGGCTCAACGAGCAGTACTTC | CAISQEVAGLNEQYF
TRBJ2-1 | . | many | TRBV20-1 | TGCAGTGCCCTGAAGCCCGACAATGAGCAGTTCTTC | CSALKPDNEQFF
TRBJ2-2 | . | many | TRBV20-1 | TGCAGTGCTAGTTCCCCCCTAGTGGGGAACACCGGGGAGCTGTTTTTT | CSASSPLVGNTGELFF
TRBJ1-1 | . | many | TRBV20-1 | TGCAGTGCTAGAGTCCCAGGCAGGGGAGTCACTGAAGCTTTCTTT | CSARVPGRGVTEAFF
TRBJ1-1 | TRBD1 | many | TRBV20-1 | TGCAGTGCCCAATCAGGGGGAGGGAACACTGAAGCTTTCTTT | CSAQSGGGNTEAFF
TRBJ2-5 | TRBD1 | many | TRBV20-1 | TGCAGTGCTCTATACTCAGGGGGCCAACAAGAGACCCAGTACTTC | CSALYSGGQQETQYF
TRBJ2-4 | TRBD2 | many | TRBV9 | TGTGCCAGCAGCGTAAGGGACAGCGGGGGGGAAAACATTCAGTACTTC | CASSVRDSGGENIQYF
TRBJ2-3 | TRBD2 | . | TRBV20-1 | TGCAGTGCTAGAGAGGGTAGCGGGGGAGGAAATACGCAGTATTTT | CSAREGSGGGNTQYF
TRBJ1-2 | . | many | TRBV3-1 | TGTGCCAGCAGCCAAGTATTGGCTGGCAGCTACACCTTC | CASSQVLAGSYTF
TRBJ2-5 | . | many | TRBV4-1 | TGCGCCAGCAGTCAAGTGGACCGGCGGGCAGAGACCCAGTACTTC | CASSQVDRRAETQYF
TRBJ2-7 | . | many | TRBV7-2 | TGTGCCAGCAGCTCATGGGGGGCGGGGGACTCCTACGAGCAGTACTTC | CASSSWGAGDSYEQYF
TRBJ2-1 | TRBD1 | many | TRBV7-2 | TGTGCCAGCAGCTACAGACAGGGGGCGTTGAATGAGCAGTTCTTC | CASSYRQGALNEQFF
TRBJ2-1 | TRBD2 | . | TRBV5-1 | TGCGCCAGCAGCACGGCGGCTAGCGGGATTGACTACAATGAGCAGTTCTTC | CASSTAASGIDYNEQFF
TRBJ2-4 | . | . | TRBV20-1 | TGCAGTGCTGCCCGGGGCCTCGGAAACATTCAGTACTTC | CSAARGLGNIQYF